Shown below are 14 T cell receptor beta chains from a single sample sequenced in a study of Ad26.COV2.S vaccination and SARS-CoV-2 variants. Sample treatment: some 19 received Ad26.COV2.S at low or high dose, single or two shots; about 5 received placebo; per-sample allocation not given. Day 63 after the first vaccine or placebo injection was the time point for sampling. Only in-frame clones appear in the TCRdb table, and some are missing; sequencing was by immunoSEQ multiplex PCR. The sample contains about 350,000 clones, about 88% of which appear only once. The specimen was peripheral blood, collected in a trial of Ad26.COV2.S vaccine versus placebo. These receptors were taken from a person aged 18 to 65 who received the Ad26.COV2.S COVID-19 vaccine or a placebo.

V usage is TRBV10-3 and J usage is TRBJ1-5, with D possibly TRBD1 on 5 matching bases. The germline V gene has CDR1 ENHRY and CDR2 SYGVKD. With 9 bases removed from V and 1 base from J, the gap between germline ends came to 13 bases. The CDR3 spans 14 residues. The CDR3 DNA follows: TGTGCCATATGGGGCGGGACGAGCAATCAGCCCCAGCATTTT. Translation: CAIWGGTSNQPQHF.

The rearrangement uses TRBV7-9 and TRBJ2-7; possible D gene TRBD2, 6 bases. The CDR3 sequence is 15 residues long. The V gene lost 5 bases and the J gene lost 2 bases, with 16 bases spanning the gap. Germline V gives CDR1 SEHNR, CDR2 FQNEAQ (reference sequence). CDR3 region: CASSPIRDFAYEQYF. The DNA of the CDR3 is TGTGCCAGCAGCCCAATCCGGGACTTCGCCTACGAGCAGTACTTC.

The rearrangement uses TRBV19 and TRBJ2-1; possibly TRBD1 for D (5 bases). This CDR3 spans 13 amino acids. Trimming stripped 5 bases from V and 6 bases from J, with 11 bases between. From germline, CDR1 is LNHDA and CDR2 SQIVND (reference sequence). The CDR3 reads CASSWKGPNEQFF. The DNA for the CDR3 is TGTGCCAGTAGTTGGAAGGGGCCCAATGAGCAGTTCTTC. Full variable domain (remainder filled in from reference TRBV19 and TRBJ2-1): DGGITQSPKYLFRKEGQNVTLSCEQNLNHDAMYWYRQDPGQGLRLIYYSQIVNDFQKGDIAEGYSVSREKKESFPLTVTSAQKNPTAFYLCASSWKGPNEQFFGPGTRLTVL.

The chain joins TRBV11-3 to TRBJ1-1; weak D call: TRBD1 (6 bases). The CDR3 has 14 amino acids. V shed 3 bases and J shed 7 bases, with 15 bases lying between them. In germline, CDR1 is SGHNT, CDR2 YENEEA. The CDR3 here is CASSFGGQTSEAFF. The CDR3 DNA sequence: TGTGCCAGCAGCTTCGGGGGGCAGACGAGTGAAGCTTTCTTT. Variable domain in full (rest from reference TRBV11-3 and TRBJ1-1): EAGVVQSPRYKIIEKKQPVAFWCNPISGHNTLYWYLQNLGQGPELLIRYENEEAVDDSQLPKDRFSAERLKGVDSTLKIQPAELGDSAVYLCASSFGGQTSEAFFGQGTRLTVV.

This clone was seen a handful of times. The chain links TRBV30 to TRBJ1-2; D unresolved. The germline V gene encodes CDR1 GTSNPN and CDR2 SVGIG (reference sequence). The CDR3 contains 11 residues. Trimming removed 4 bases from V and 5 bases from J, with 8 bases in between. The CDR3, as DNA: TGTGCCTGGACCCGGGAGTATGGCTACACCTTC. As protein: CAWTREYGYTF.

The rearrangement uses TRBV14 and TRBJ1-2; no firm D call. CDR3 length equals 17 residues. Trimming took off 0 bases at V and 8 bases at J, with 22 bases between the two ends. Germline V gene data show CDR1 as SGHDN and CDR2 as FVKESK. CDR3 sequence (DNA): TGTGCCAGCAGCCAAGATTCAGCTGTAGTCAAACCGAGAGGCTACACCTTC. Its protein product is CASSQDSAVVKPRGYTF.

The V gene is TRBV20-1, the J gene TRBJ1-1; perhaps TRBD1 as D (6 bases). CDR1 and CDR2 (germline): DFQATT, SNEGSKA (reference sequence). Trimming took 3 bases from V and 0 from J, leaving 17 bases between them. The CDR3 length is 16 residues. The CDR3, as DNA: TGCAGTGCTAGTTCCGGGCCTCAGGGGATGAACACTGAAGCTTTCTTT. Translated, it gives CSASSGPQGMNTEAFF.

V is TRBV6-2 or TRBV6-3 and J is TRBJ2-1; 10 bases fit TRBD1. The CDR3 runs to 16 residues. Germline trimming cut 5 bases from V and 3 bases from J; bases unmatched to any gene: 7. The germline gives CDR1 MNHEY, CDR2 SVGEGT. CDR3 region: CASSGPGQGYYNEQFF. The CDR3 DNA is TGTGCCAGCAGTGGGCCGGGACAGGGGTACTACAATGAGCAGTTCTTC.

Concerning this clone itself: The sample contains more than one DNA sequence encoding this CDR3. The gene calls are TRBV7-2 and TRBJ2-3, with D perhaps matching TRBD1 (6 bases). In germline, CDR1 is SGHTA, CDR2 FQGNSA. V was cut by 5 bases and J by 6 bases, with 18 bases left in between. CDR3 size: 15 residues. The DNA of the CDR3 is TGTGCCAGCAGCCTAGTCTTACAGGGCGCTGATACGCAGTATTTT. Translating gives CASSLVLQGADTQYF.

The chain uses TRBV7-9 and TRBJ1-1; TRBD1 is a possible D gene (5 bases). CDR1 SEHNR and CDR2 FQNEAQ come from the germline V gene (reference sequence). Trimming removed 2 bases from V and 7 bases from J, with 11 bases in between. This CDR3 is 13 amino acids long. The CDR3 is CASSLRGVGEAFF. The DNA for the CDR3 is TGTGCCAGCAGCTTACGGGGGGTGGGTGAAGCTTTCTTT.

The rearrangement uses TRBV10-3 and TRBJ2-7; the D is unclear. CDR1 and CDR2 from the germline V gene are ENHRY and SYGVKD. Trimming left V 8 bases short and J 0 bases short, with 11 bases between. CDR3 length: 13 residues. The CDR3 sequence is CAIQTDNSYEQYF. CDR3 nucleotides: TGTGCCATCCAGACCGACAACTCCTACGAGCAGTACTTC.

The J gene is TRBJ2-7, the V gene TRBV6-5; TRBD2 agrees at 8 bases. Germline lookup yields CDR1 MNHEY and CDR2 SVGAGI. The CDR3 sequence is 14 residues long. V gave up 5 bases and J gave up 0 bases; unmatched junction bases: 3. CDR3 nucleotides: TGTGCCAGCAGTCGTAGCGGGGACTCCTACGAGCAGTACTTC. This sequence encodes CASSRSGDSYEQYF.

The rearrangement links TRBV11-2 to TRBJ1-3; D remains ambiguous. The V end lost 0 bases, the J end lost 2 bases, and 5 bases lay between the germline ends. The CDR3 length is 14 residues. Germline CDR1 and CDR2: SGHAT and FQNNGV. In DNA, the CDR3 is TGTGCCAGCAGCTTAGAGGAGGCTGGAAACACCATATATTTT. This encodes CASSLEEAGNTIYF.

The table lists this clone with a count of one. The chain uses TRBV5-6 and TRBJ2-7; TRBD1 agrees at 10 bases. Per germline, CDR1 SGHDT and CDR2 YYEEEE. The junction had 9 bases not matched to a gene; V was cut back by 0 bases and J by 3 bases. CDR3 length: 17 amino acids. The CDR3 region is CASSLDQSGQGFYEQYF. Here the CDR3 DNA reads TGTGCCAGCAGCTTGGACCAATCGGGACAGGGGTTCTACGAGCAGTACTTC.